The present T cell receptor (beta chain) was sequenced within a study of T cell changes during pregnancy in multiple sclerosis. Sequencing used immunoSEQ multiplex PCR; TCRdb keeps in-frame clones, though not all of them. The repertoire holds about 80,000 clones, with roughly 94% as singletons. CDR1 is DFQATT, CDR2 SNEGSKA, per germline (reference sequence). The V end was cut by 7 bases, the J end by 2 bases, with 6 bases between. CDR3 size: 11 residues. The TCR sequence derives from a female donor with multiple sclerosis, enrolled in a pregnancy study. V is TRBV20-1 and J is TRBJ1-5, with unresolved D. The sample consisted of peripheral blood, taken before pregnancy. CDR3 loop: CSVGGNQPQHF. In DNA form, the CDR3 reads TGCAGTGTCGGTGGCAATCAGCCCCAGCATTTT.